Detailed here is one T cell receptor (beta chain). Antigen specificity is unknown. The table came from immunoSEQ multiplex PCR; TCRdb's copy has only in-frame clones and leaves some out. In the table there are almost 250,000 clones, 70% of which are singletons. This sample stems from a study of cytotoxic CD8 clonotypes in ibrutinib-treated CLL. Study-wide results and limits: Rare overall, public clonotypes shrank or held steady under therapy.

CDR1 SGHRS and CDR2 YFSETQ come from the germline V gene. This CDR3 is 14 amino acids long. Trimming at V came to 4 bases and at J to 6 bases, leaving 7 bases not matched to a gene. The specimen was PBMCs, collected after 24 months of ibrutinib treatment. This sequence was found in a human donor with chronic lymphocytic leukemia. The chain recombines TRBV5-1 with TRBJ2-3; 8 bases match TRBD2. CDR3 protein: CASSNSGMGDTQYF. The DNA of the CDR3 is TGCGCCAGCAGCAATAGCGGGATGGGGGATACGCAGTATTTT.